What follows describes a single TCR beta chain. Germline V lookup: CDR1 SGHNT, CDR2 YYREEE (reference sequence). V was pared by 0 bases and J by 1 base, with 8 bases between. This CDR3 region has 14 residues. The source of the sample is a study of cytotoxic CD8 clonotypes in ibrutinib-treated CLL. Here immunoSEQ multiplex PCR was the method, and the copy in TCRdb shows in-frame clones only, minus some. The data hold approximately 84,000 clones, with 70% to 80% observed a single time. V and J are TRBV5-4 and TRBJ2-7; D is possibly TRBD1 (6 bases). The TCR comes from a human donor with chronic lymphocytic leukemia. Material: PBMCs, obtained after 12 months of ibrutinib treatment. The CDR3: CASSLEGESYEQYF. DNA for the CDR3: TGTGCCAGCAGCTTGGAGGGGGAGTCCTACGAGCAGTACTTC.